This T cell receptor (beta chain) was observed in a study of cytomegalovirus exposure and HLA in healthy donors. The protocol was immunoSEQ multiplex PCR, while the TCRdb copy is restricted to in-frame clones and leaves out a portion. Here the sample spans 71,000 or so clones, approximately 95% being singletons. V was clipped by 2 bases and J by 5 bases, with 17 bases between them. This CDR3 spans 15 amino acids. Germline V CDR1 and CDR2: SGHDT, YYEEEE. The clonotype comes from a woman between 18 and 30 years old in good health and CMV-seronegative. The genes are TRBV5-6 and TRBJ2-7; D possibly corresponds to TRBD2 (5 bases). Specimen: PBMCs. The CDR3 reads CASSFLIRDPHEQYF. Written as DNA, the CDR3 is TGTGCCAGCAGCTTCCTCATTCGGGATCCTCACGAGCAGTACTTC.